One sample yielded the 19 T cell receptor beta chains listed below, sequenced in a study of regulatory T cells in long-lasting Graves disease. Construction of TCR beta libraries relied on iRepertoire HTBI primers and on Arm-PCR targeting CDR3 regions. Via MiXCR, TCRdb re-called the multiplex PCR reads, giving one row per CDR3 protein. Of almost 350,000 distinct CDR3 sequences in the sample, around a fifth were seen once. The time point was: persistent/refractory GD, antithyroid drugs over 5 years with positive TRAb. Researchers made the TCR library from RNA that was extracted from PBMCs. The sequencing used peripheral blood mononuclear cells (PBMCs), collected when the disease was refractory, from a patient treated with antithyroid drugs. These receptor sequences come from a female donor with Graves disease.

This clonotype appeared a few times. The CDR3 region is CASSTYGGLSGANVLTF. DNA of the CDR3: TGTGCCAGCAGTACCTACGGAGGCCTCTCTGGGGCCAACGTCCTGACTTTC. This chain uses TRBV25-1 with TRBJ2-6, with TRBD2 as a possible D gene (5 bases). V lost 5 bases, J lost 0 bases, and 14 bases lay in between. Per the germline V gene, CDR1 is MGHDK and CDR2 is SYGVNS. The CDR3 is 17 residues long. The full variable domain, its missing parts supplied by reference TRBV25-1 and TRBJ2-6, is EADIYQTPRYLVIGTGKKITLECSQTMGHDKMYWYQQDPGMELHLIHYSYGVNSTEKGDLSSESTVSRIRTEHFPLTLESARPSHTSQYLCASSTYGGLSGANVLTFGAGSRLTVL.

This clonotype showed up many times. The chain is built from TRBV12-3 or TRBV12-4 and TRBJ1-5; D is possibly TRBD1 (5 bases). V lost 7 bases, J lost 5 bases, and 15 bases lay in between. There are 14 residues in the CDR3. CDR3 sequence (DNA): TGTGCCAGCACCGAGGGGTCAGTATATCAGCCCCAGCATTTT. Its translation is CASTEGSVYQPQHF.

V and J are TRBV4-1 and TRBJ1-5; TRBD1 is a possible D gene (6 bases). The CDR3 totals 17 residues. Trimming pared 1 base from V and 4 bases from J, leaving 17 bases between. Germline V gives CDR1 MGHRA, CDR2 YSYEKL. The CDR3 loop reads CASSQGFGQSLNQPQHF. Written as DNA, the CDR3 is TGCGCCAGCAGCCAAGGGTTTGGACAGTCCTTAAATCAGCCCCAGCATTTT.

This clonotype was detected ten times or more. V usage is TRBV20-1 and J usage is TRBJ1-5; D is perhaps TRBD1 (5 bases). Per germline, CDR1 DFQATT and CDR2 SNEGSKA (reference sequence). Trimming stripped 6 bases from V and 2 bases from J, with 14 bases between. The CDR3 sequence is 14 residues long. The CDR3 spells CSAQNRGGNQPQHF. For the CDR3, the DNA is TGCAGTGCCCAAAACAGAGGGGGCAATCAGCCCCAGCATTTT.

The chain uses TRBV3-1 and TRBJ2-1; 7 bases line up with TRBD2. Germline V CDR1 and CDR2: LGHDT, YNNKEL (reference sequence). With V trimmed by 8 bases and J by 2 bases, 6 bases remained unmatched. The CDR3 runs 14 residues. CDR3 DNA: TGTGCCAGCGGGGCGGGGGAGACCTACAATGAGCAGTTCTTC. It translates to CASGAGETYNEQFF.

A note on this clonotype: Just one base apart from a much larger clone, this may be a read error. The gene calls are TRBV27 and TRBJ2-2; D possibly corresponds to TRBD2 (6 bases). The CDR3 extends over 16 amino acids. Germline-derived CDR1 and CDR2 are MNHEY and SMNVEV (reference sequence). The CDR3 DNA follows: TGTGCCAGCAGTCCGCTCTCGCGGGGATATTCCGGGGAGCTGCTTTTT. Translation gives CASSPLSRGYSGELLF.

The chain recombines TRBV16 with TRBJ1-3, with D possibly TRBD1 on 6 matching bases. CDR1 and CDR2 from the germline V gene are KGHSY and FQNENV. This CDR3 contains 15 residues. Trimming removed 0 bases from V and 5 bases from J, with 11 bases in between. The CDR3: CASSQSGQGRNTIYF. DNA for the CDR3: TGTGCCAGCAGCCAATCGGGGCAGGGGCGAAACACCATATATTTT.

In its sample, this clonotype was seen many times. The gene calls are TRBV30 and TRBJ1-1; TRBD1 matches at 8 bases. V shed 5 bases, J shed 5 bases, and the junction held 4 bases outside the gene matches. Per germline, CDR1 GTSNPN and CDR2 SVGIG (reference sequence). This CDR3 region has 12 residues. The CDR3 protein is CAWGDRGTEAFF. Written as DNA, the CDR3 is TGTGCCTGGGGCGACAGGGGAACTGAAGCTTTCTTT.

This clonotype was observed a handful of times. The chain uses TRBV7-3 and TRBJ2-6; D gene unclear. V lost 1 base, J lost 0 bases, and 7 bases lay in between. In germline, CDR1 is SGHTA, CDR2 FQGTGA. There are 16 residues in the CDR3. Here the CDR3 reads CASSLMTASGANVLTF. The CDR3 nucleotides read TGTGCCAGCAGCTTAATGACCGCCTCTGGGGCCAACGTCCTGACTTTC. Supplemented by reference TRBV7-3 and TRBJ2-6, the full variable domain reads GAGVSQTPSNKVTEKGKYVELRCDPISGHTALYWYRQSLGQGPEFLIYFQGTGAADDSGLPNDRFFAVRPEGSVSTLKIQRTERGDSAVYLCASSLMTASGANVLTFGAGSRLTVL.

This clonotype showed up just a few times. The rearrangement links TRBV20-1 to TRBJ2-7; 9 bases map to TRBD2. The V gene's germline CDR1 is DFQATT and CDR2 SNEGSKA (reference sequence). The length of the CDR3 is 15 residues. The V gene end was trimmed by 6 bases and the J gene end by 6 bases; junction bases not matched to a gene: 15. This CDR3 is CSAAARGGLRGEQYF. The CDR3 DNA follows: TGCAGTGCCGCTGCGCGGGGGGGATTGAGGGGCGAGCAGTACTTC.

This clonotype was picked up many times. The chain has TRBV6-1 and TRBJ1-1; D possibly corresponds to TRBD1 (5 bases). Trimming left V 6 bases short and J 5 bases short, with 13 bases between. The germline V gene encodes CDR1 MNHNS and CDR2 SASEGT. The CDR3 contains 13 residues. The CDR3 here is CASRGLGETEAFF. For the CDR3, the DNA is TGTGCCAGCAGAGGCCTGGGGGAGACTGAAGCTTTCTTT.

The gene calls are TRBV6-2 or TRBV6-3 and TRBJ2-7, with 7 bases fitting TRBD1. The V gene end was trimmed by 0 bases and the J gene end by 0 bases; junction bases not matched to a gene: 8. Germline lookup yields CDR1 MNHEY and CDR2 SVGEGT. The CDR3 extends over 17 amino acids. The CDR3 sequence: CASSYSWPDRVSYEQYF. CDR3 sequence (DNA): TGTGCCAGCAGTTACTCGTGGCCCGACAGGGTCTCCTACGAGCAGTACTTC.

This clonotype was detected many times. This rearrangement joins TRBV6-5 to TRBJ1-2, with TRBD1 as a possible D gene (6 bases). CDR3 length: 15 amino acids. Per the germline V gene, CDR1 is MNHEY and CDR2 is SVGAGI. V was trimmed by 0 bases and J by 4 bases, leaving 12 bases between them. The CDR3 DNA follows: TGTGCCAGCAGTTACTCCGTGACAGGCCTCTATGGCTACACCTTC. Residues: CASSYSVTGLYGYTF.

With respect to this clonotype: Because it lacks the conserved phenylalanine or tryptophan at the end, this CDR3 is likely a read error. The chain links TRBV7-2 to TRBJ2-7; 11 positions agree with TRBD1. The CDR3 is 14 residues long. Germline V gene sequence: CDR1 SGHTA, CDR2 FQGNSA. The CDR3 DNA follows: TGCGCCAGCAGCCCTGGGACAGGGGGTTACGAGCAGTACTCC. Translation: CASSPGTGGYEQYS.

Note on this clonotype: The CDR3 does not close with the conserved phenylalanine or tryptophan, likely indicating a read error. The chain couples TRBV7-2 to TRBJ1-5; D is ambiguous. V dropped 1 base and J dropped 1 base, with 5 bases sitting between them. Per germline, CDR1 SGHTA and CDR2 FQGNSA. The CDR3 runs 14 residues. CDR3 coding DNA: TGTGCCAGCAGCTTAGATGGAAGCAATCAGCCCCAGCATTCT. It yields the protein CASSLDGSNQPQHS.

The V call is TRBV20-1, the J call TRBJ2-1; 11 nucleotides align to TRBD1. Losses at the gene ends were 0 bases for V and 4 bases for J; bases not matched to a gene: 2. The CDR3 has 15 residues. Germline CDR1 and CDR2: DFQATT and SNEGSKA (reference sequence). DNA for the CDR3: TGCAGTGCTAGAGACCGGGACAGGGGGTACAATGAGCAGTTCTTC. This encodes CSARDRDRGYNEQFF.

The V call is TRBV7-2, the J call TRBJ2-1; D uncertain. CDR3 length equals 14 residues. The V end lost 1 base, the J end lost 8 bases, and 12 bases lay between the germline ends. From germline, CDR1 is SGHTA and CDR2 FQGNSA. The chain's CDR3 is CASSLGPVVHEQFF. The CDR3 DNA is TGTGCCAGCAGCTTAGGTCCCGTGGTCCATGAGCAGTTCTTC.

The table lists this clonotype with many counts. The V and J genes are TRBV12-3 or TRBV12-4 and TRBJ1-3; D not certain. The ends were cut back, 6 bases at V and 3 bases at J, with 6 bases in the middle. The CDR3 is made up of 12 amino acids. The CDR3 sequence: CASSLSGNTIYF. The CDR3, as DNA: TGTGCCAGCAGCTTGAGTGGAAACACCATATATTTT.

The table lists this clonotype with many counts. CDR3 nucleotide sequence: TGTGCCAGCAGTGAATGGACCTACGAGCAGTACTTC. Its translation is CASSEWTYEQYF. The chain couples TRBV2 to TRBJ2-7; no reliable D call. V was cut by 2 bases and J by 2 bases, with 4 bases left in between. CDR1 is SNHLY, CDR2 FYNNEI, per germline. CDR3 length equals 12 residues.